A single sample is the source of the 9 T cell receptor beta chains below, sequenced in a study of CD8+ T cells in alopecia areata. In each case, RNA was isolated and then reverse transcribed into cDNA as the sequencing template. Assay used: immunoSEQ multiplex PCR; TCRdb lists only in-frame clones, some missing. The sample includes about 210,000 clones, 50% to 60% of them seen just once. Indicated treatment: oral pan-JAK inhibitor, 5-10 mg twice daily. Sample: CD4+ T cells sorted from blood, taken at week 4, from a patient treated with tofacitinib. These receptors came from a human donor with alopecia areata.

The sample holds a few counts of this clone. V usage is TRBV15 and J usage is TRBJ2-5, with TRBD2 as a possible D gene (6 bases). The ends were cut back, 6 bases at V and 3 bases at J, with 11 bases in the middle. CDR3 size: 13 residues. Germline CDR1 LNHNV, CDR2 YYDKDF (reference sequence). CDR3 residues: CATSSGIKETQYF. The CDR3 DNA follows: TGTGCCACCAGTAGCGGTATAAAAGAGACCCAGTACTTC.

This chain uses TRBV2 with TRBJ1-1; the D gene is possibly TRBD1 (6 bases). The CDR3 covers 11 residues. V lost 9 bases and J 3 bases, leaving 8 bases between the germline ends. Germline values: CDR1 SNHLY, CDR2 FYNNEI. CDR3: CASTGYTEAFF. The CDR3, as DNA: TGTGCCAGTACAGGGTACACTGAAGCTTTCTTT.

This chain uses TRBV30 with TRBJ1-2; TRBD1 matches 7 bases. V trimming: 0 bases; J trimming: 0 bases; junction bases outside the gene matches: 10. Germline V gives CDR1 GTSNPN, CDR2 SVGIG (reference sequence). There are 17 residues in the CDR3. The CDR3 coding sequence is TGTGCCTGGAGTGTACATCCGCCGGACAGGACTAACTATGGCTACACCTTC. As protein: CAWSVHPPDRTNYGYTF.

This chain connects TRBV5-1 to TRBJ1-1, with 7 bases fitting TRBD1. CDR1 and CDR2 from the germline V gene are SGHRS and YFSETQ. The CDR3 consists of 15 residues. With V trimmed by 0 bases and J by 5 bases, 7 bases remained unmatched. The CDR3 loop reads CASSLAHQGGTEAFF. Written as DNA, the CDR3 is TGCGCCAGCAGCTTGGCCCACCAGGGGGGGACTGAAGCTTTCTTT.

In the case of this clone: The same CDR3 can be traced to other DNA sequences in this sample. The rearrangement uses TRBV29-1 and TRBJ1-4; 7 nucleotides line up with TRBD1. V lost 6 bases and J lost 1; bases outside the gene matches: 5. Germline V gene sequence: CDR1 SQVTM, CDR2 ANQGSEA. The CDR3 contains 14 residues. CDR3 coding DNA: TGCAGCGTGGTAGGACAGGAAACTAATGAAAAACTGTTTTTT. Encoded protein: CSVVGQETNEKLFF.

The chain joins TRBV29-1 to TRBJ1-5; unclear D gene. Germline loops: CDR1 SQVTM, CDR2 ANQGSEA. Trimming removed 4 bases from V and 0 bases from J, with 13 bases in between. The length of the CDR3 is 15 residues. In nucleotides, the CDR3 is TGCAGCGTTGGATTCGGTAGGAATAGCAATCAGCCCCAGCATTTT. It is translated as CSVGFGRNSNQPQHF. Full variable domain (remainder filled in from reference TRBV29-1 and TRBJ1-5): SAVISQKPSRDICQRGTSLTIQCQVDSQVTMMFWYRQQPGQSLTLIATANQGSEATYESGFVIDKFPISRPNLTFSTLTVSNMSPEDSSIYLCSVGFGRNSNQPQHFGDGTRLSIL.

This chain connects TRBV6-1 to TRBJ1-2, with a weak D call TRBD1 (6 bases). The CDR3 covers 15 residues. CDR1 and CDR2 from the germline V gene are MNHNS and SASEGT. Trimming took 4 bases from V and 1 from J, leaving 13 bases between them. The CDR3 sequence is CASSVTRTVNYGYTF. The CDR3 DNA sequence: TGTGCCAGCAGTGTAACCCGGACAGTTAACTATGGCTACACCTTC.

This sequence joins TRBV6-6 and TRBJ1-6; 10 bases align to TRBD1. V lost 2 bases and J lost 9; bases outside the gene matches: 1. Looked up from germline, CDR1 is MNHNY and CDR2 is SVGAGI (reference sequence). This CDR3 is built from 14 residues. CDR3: CASSYGQGGSPLHF. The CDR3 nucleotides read TGTGCCAGCAGTTACGGACAGGGGGGTTCACCCCTCCACTTT.

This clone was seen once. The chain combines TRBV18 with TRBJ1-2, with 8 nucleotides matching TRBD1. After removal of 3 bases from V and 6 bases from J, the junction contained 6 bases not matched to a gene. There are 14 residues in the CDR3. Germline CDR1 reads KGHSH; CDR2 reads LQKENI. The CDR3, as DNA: TGTGCCAGCTCACCTCAGGGGGCTAAGGATGGCTACACCTTC. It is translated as CASSPQGAKDGYTF.